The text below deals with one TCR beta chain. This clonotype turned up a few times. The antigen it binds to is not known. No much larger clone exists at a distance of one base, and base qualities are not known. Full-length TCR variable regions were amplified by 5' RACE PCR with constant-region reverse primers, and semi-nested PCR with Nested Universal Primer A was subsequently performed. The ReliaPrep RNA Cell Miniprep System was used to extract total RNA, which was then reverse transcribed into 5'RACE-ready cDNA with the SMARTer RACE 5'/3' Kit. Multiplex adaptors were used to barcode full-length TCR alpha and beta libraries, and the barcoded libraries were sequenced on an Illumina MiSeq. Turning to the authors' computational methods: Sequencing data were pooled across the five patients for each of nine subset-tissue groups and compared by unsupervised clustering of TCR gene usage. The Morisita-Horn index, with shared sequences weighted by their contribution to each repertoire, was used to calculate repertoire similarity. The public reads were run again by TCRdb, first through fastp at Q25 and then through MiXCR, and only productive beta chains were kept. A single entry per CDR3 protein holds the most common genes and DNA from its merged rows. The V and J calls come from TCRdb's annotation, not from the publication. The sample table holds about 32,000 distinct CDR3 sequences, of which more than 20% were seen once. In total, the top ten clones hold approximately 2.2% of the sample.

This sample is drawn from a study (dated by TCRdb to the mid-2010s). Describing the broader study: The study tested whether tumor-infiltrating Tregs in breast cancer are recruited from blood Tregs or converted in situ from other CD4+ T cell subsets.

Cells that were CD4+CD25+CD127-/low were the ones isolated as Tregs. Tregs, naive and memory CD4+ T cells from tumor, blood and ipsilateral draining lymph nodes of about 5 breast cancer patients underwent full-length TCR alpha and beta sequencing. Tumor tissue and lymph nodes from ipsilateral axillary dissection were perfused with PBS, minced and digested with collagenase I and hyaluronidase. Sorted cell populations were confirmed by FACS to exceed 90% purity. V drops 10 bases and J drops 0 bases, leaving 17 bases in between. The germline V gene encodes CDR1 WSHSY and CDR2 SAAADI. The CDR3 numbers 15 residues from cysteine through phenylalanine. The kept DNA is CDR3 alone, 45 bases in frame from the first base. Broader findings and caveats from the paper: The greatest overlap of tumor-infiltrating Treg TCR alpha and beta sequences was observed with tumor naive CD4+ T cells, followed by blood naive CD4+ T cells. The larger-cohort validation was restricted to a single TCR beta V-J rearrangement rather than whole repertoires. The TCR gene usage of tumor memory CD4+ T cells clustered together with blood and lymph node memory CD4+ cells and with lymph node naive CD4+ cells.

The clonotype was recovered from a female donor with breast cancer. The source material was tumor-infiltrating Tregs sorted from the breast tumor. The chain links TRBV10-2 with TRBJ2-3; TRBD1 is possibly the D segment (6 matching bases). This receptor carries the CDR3 CATQGQTASTDTQYF. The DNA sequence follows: TGCGCCACTCAGGGACAAACCGCTAGCACAGATACGCAGTATTTT.